The rows below give T cell receptor beta chains drawn from one sample of a study of early T cells in non-severe SARS-CoV-2 infection. TCRdb analysed the 5' RACE reads with MiXCR anew, one entry per CDR3 protein. Of 70,000 or so distinct CDR3 sequences in the sample, about 12% are singletons; the top ten hold roughly 3.9%. Sequences were obtained from whole blood. These receptors originate from an adult who was a healthcare worker with PCR-confirmed SARS-CoV-2 infection or an uninfected control (not recorded which). CDR3s include the opening cysteine and the closing phenylalanine or tryptophan. D genes are given only for firm matches. A row's size may be missing; if present it is once, few, many or a size class.

len: 17
v_gene: TRBV11-2
abundance: few
d_gene: TRBD2
j_gene: TRBJ2-2
CDR3nt: TGTGCCAGCAGCTCCGGACTAGCGGTCTCGAACACCGGGGAGCTGTTTTTT
CDR3aa: CASSSGLAVSNTGELFF

len: 13
v_gene: TRBV5-1
abundance: many
d_gene: TRBD1
j_gene: TRBJ1-1
CDR3nt: TGCGCCAGCAGCTACAGGGGGCGGACTGAAGCTTTCTTT
CDR3aa: CASSYRGRTEAFF

len: 14
v_gene: TRBV27
abundance: NA
d_gene: NA
j_gene: TRBJ2-7
CDR3nt: TGTGCCAGCAGCCTGGGGGACGCCTCCTACGAGCAGTACTTC
CDR3aa: CASSLGDASYEQYF

len: 12
v_gene: TRBV9
abundance: few
d_gene: NA
j_gene: TRBJ1-2
CDR3nt: TGTGCCAGCAGTCAGGGTTATTATGGCTACACCTTC
CDR3aa: CASSQGYYGYTF

len: 13
v_gene: TRBV28
abundance: many
d_gene: TRBD2
j_gene: TRBJ2-2
CDR3nt: TGTGCCAGTAGCGGGAGGGCCGACGGGGAGCTGTTTTTT
CDR3aa: CASSGRADGELFF

len: 14
v_gene: TRBV6-6
abundance: many
d_gene: TRBD2
j_gene: TRBJ2-7
CDR3nt: TGTGCCAGCAGTTGGACTAGCGGGACCGGGGAGCAGTACTTC
CDR3aa: CASSWTSGTGEQYF

len: 15
v_gene: TRBV24-1
abundance: many
d_gene: NA
j_gene: TRBJ2-1
CDR3nt: TGTGCCACCAGTGCTCCCACGGGGGGCCCCCCGGAGCAGTTCTTC
CDR3aa: CATSAPTGGPPEQFF

len: 18
v_gene: TRBV27
abundance: few
d_gene: TRBD1
j_gene: TRBJ1-5
CDR3nt: TGTGCCAGCAGTTCGCTAGAAACCTCCGGGACAGAGAATCAGCCCCAGCATTTT
CDR3aa: CASSSLETSGTENQPQHF

len: 14
v_gene: TRBV7-2
abundance: NA
d_gene: NA
j_gene: TRBJ2-2
CDR3nt: TGTGCCAGCACCTTGGGCGGTTCCACCGGGGAGCTGTTTTTT
CDR3aa: CASTLGGSTGELFF

len: 16
v_gene: TRBV7-2
abundance: many
d_gene: TRBD1
j_gene: TRBJ1-3
CDR3nt: TGTGCCAGCAGCCCAGAGGACAGGGTGAGAGGAAACACCATATATTTT
CDR3aa: CASSPEDRVRGNTIYF

len: 14
v_gene: TRBV3-1
abundance: few
d_gene: NA
j_gene: TRBJ1-2
CDR3nt: TGTGCCAGCAGCCAAGGGGGAGTTAACTATGGCTACACCTTC
CDR3aa: CASSQGGVNYGYTF

len: 14
v_gene: TRBV7-9
abundance: NA
d_gene: NA
j_gene: TRBJ2-2
CDR3nt: TGTGCCAGTACTATACCCGGGAACACCGGGGAGCTGTTTTTT
CDR3aa: CASTIPGNTGELFF

len: 14
v_gene: TRBV3-1
abundance: NA
d_gene: NA
j_gene: TRBJ2-7
CDR3nt: TGTGCCAGCAGCCAAGGTGGCTACGGGGCCGAGCAGTACTTC
CDR3aa: CASSQGGYGAEQYF

len: 10
v_gene: TRBV12-3/TRBV12-4
abundance: many
d_gene: NA
j_gene: TRBJ2-1
CDR3nt: TGTGCCAGCAGTTTAAATGAGCAGTTCTTC
CDR3aa: CASSLNEQFF

len: 13
v_gene: TRBV27
abundance: NA
d_gene: NA
j_gene: TRBJ2-3
CDR3nt: TGTGCCACCGGAACGGGTAGCACAGATACGCAGTATTTT
CDR3aa: CATGTGSTDTQYF

len: 15
v_gene: TRBV19
abundance: many
d_gene: TRBD2
j_gene: TRBJ2-1
CDR3nt: TGTGCCAGCTCCGGGACTAGCGGGTTCTACAATGAGCAGTTCTTC
CDR3aa: CASSGTSGFYNEQFF

len: 15
v_gene: TRBV5-1
abundance: NA
d_gene: TRBD1
j_gene: TRBJ2-6
CDR3nt: TGCGCCAGCAGTTCGGGACAGGTTGGGGCCAACGTCCTGACTTTC
CDR3aa: CASSSGQVGANVLTF

len: 15
v_gene: TRBV12-3/TRBV12-4
abundance: few
d_gene: TRBD1
j_gene: TRBJ1-4
CDR3nt: TGTGCCACCATGGAGAGGGGGCGGACTAATGAAAAACTGTTTTTT
CDR3aa: CATMERGRTNEKLFF

len: 13
v_gene: TRBV10-1
abundance: many
d_gene: NA
j_gene: TRBJ2-5
CDR3nt: TGCGCCAGCAGTGAGCAAAGAGGAGGGACCCAGTACTTC
CDR3aa: CASSEQRGGTQYF

len: 17
v_gene: TRBV5-1
abundance: many
d_gene: TRBD2
j_gene: TRBJ2-5
CDR3nt: TGCGCCAGCAGCTTGGCCGGGACTAGCGGGAGGTCAGAGACCCAGTACTTC
CDR3aa: CASSLAGTSGRSETQYF

len: 15
v_gene: TRBV20-1
abundance: NA
d_gene: NA
j_gene: TRBJ1-1
CDR3nt: TGCAGTTCACGTGTGGGGACCACTTTTCGAACTGAAGCTTTCTTT
CDR3aa: CSSRVGTTFRTEAFF

len: 15
v_gene: TRBV18
abundance: many
d_gene: TRBD1
j_gene: TRBJ1-4
CDR3nt: TGTGCCAGCTCACCACCCAAGGACAGGGGTGAAAAACTGTTTTTT
CDR3aa: CASSPPKDRGEKLFF

len: 14
v_gene: TRBV11-3
abundance: many
d_gene: TRBD2
j_gene: TRBJ2-1
CDR3nt: TGTGCCAGCAGCTTGGAGGGGAGCGGGACGGAGCAGTTCTTC
CDR3aa: CASSLEGSGTEQFF

len: 15
v_gene: TRBV5-1
abundance: NA
d_gene: TRBD1
j_gene: TRBJ1-2
CDR3nt: TGCGCCAGCAGCCCTTTGACAGGGATCGACTATGGCTACACCTTC
CDR3aa: CASSPLTGIDYGYTF

len: 16
v_gene: TRBV14
abundance: few
d_gene: NA
j_gene: TRBJ2-5
CDR3nt: TGTGCCAGCAGCCAAGATCATGGGCGGCTCCAAGAGACCCAGTACTTC
CDR3aa: CASSQDHGRLQETQYF

len: 14
v_gene: TRBV6-1
abundance: NA
d_gene: NA
j_gene: TRBJ2-5
CDR3nt: TGTGCCAGCATCCCCAGGGGTCGGAAAGAGACCCAGTACTTC
CDR3aa: CASIPRGRKETQYF

len: 14
v_gene: TRBV7-2
abundance: many
d_gene: NA
j_gene: TRBJ1-4
CDR3nt: TGTGCCAGCAGCACCCGGGTCCTTAATGAAAAACTGTTTTTT
CDR3aa: CASSTRVLNEKLFF

len: 16
v_gene: TRBV21-1
abundance: few
d_gene: NA
j_gene: TRBJ2-1
CDR3nt: TGTGCCAGCAGCAAAGAGTTAGGCGGAGAATACAATGAGCAGTTCTTC
CDR3aa: CASSKELGGEYNEQFF

len: 16
v_gene: TRBV28
abundance: few
d_gene: TRBD2
j_gene: TRBJ2-1
CDR3nt: TGTGCCAGCAGACCTACCGGGACTAGTCACTCCAATGAGCAGTTCTTC
CDR3aa: CASRPTGTSHSNEQFF

len: 17
v_gene: TRBV7-3
abundance: many
d_gene: NA
j_gene: TRBJ2-7
CDR3nt: TGTGCCAGCAGCTTAACGAGGGTGGACACGAGCTCCTACGAGCAGTACTTC
CDR3aa: CASSLTRVDTSSYEQYF

len: 16
v_gene: TRBV5-1
abundance: many
d_gene: NA
j_gene: TRBJ1-3
CDR3nt: TGCGCCAGCAGCTTGTTGCAGGGAAGCTCTGGAAACACCATATATTTT
CDR3aa: CASSLLQGSSGNTIYF

len: 11
v_gene: TRBV2
abundance: many
d_gene: NA
j_gene: TRBJ1-2
CDR3nt: TGTGCCAGCAGTGGTCATTATGGCTACACCTTC
CDR3aa: CASSGHYGYTF

len: 13
v_gene: TRBV7-9
abundance: NA
d_gene: NA
j_gene: TRBJ2-3
CDR3nt: TGTGCCAGCAGACTTGTTCTTCAGGGTACGCAGTATTTT
CDR3aa: CASRLVLQGTQYF

len: 17
v_gene: TRBV5-8
abundance: NA
d_gene: NA
j_gene: TRBJ2-1
CDR3nt: TGTGCCAGCAGCTTGGCCCCAGGGGTAGCGGAAAACAATGAGCAGTTCTTC
CDR3aa: CASSLAPGVAENNEQFF

len: 10
v_gene: TRBV2
abundance: NA
d_gene: NA
j_gene: TRBJ1-2
CDR3nt: TGTGCCAGCAGTGTACGAGACAGGACCTTC
CDR3aa: CASSVRDRTF

len: 19
v_gene: TRBV28
abundance: NA
d_gene: NA
j_gene: TRBJ2-2
CDR3nt: TGTGCCAGCAGTTTCTCCGGGATTAGCTCTTACTCGGGCACCGGGGAGCTGTTTTTT
CDR3aa: CASSFSGISSYSGTGELFF